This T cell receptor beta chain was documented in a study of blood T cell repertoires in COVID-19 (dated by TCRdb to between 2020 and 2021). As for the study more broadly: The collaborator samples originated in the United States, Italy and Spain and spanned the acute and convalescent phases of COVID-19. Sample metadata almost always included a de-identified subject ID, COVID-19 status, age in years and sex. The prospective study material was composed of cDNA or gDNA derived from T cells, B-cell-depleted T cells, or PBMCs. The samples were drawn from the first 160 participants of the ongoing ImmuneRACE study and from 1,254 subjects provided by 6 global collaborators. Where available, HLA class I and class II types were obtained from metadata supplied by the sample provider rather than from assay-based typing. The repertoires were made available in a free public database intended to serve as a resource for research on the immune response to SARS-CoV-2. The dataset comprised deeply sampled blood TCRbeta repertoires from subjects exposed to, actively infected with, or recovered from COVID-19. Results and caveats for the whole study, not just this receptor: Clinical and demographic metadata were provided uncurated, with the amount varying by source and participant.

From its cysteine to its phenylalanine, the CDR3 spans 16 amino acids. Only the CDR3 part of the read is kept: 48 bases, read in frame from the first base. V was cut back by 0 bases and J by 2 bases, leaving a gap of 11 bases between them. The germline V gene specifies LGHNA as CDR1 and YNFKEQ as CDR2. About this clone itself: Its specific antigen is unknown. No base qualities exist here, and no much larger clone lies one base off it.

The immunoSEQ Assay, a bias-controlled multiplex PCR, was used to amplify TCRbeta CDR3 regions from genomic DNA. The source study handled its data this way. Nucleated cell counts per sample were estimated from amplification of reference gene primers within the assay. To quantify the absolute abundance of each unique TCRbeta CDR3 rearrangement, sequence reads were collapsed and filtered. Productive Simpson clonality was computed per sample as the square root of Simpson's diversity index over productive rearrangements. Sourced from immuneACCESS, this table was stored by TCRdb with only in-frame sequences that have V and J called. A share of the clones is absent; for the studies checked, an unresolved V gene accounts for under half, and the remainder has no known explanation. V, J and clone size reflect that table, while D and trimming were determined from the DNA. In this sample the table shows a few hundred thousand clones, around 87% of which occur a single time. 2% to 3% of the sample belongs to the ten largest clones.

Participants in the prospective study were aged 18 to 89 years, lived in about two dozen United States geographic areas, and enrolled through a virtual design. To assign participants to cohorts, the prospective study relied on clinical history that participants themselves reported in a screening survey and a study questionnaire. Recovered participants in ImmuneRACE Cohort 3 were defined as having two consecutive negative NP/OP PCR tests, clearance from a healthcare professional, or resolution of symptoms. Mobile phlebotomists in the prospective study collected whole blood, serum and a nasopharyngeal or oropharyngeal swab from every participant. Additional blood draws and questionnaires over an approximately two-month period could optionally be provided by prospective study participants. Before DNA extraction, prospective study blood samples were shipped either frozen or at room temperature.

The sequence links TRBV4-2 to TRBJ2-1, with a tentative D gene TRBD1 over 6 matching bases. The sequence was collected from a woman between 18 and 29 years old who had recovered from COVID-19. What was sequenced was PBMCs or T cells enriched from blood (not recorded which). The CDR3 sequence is CASSQDLGGTYNEQFF. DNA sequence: TGTGCCAGCAGCCAAGATCTAGGGGGTACCTACAATGAGCAGTTCTTC.